This T cell receptor beta chain was recorded in a study of cytomegalovirus exposure and HLA in healthy donors. Broader study findings: DRB1 showed the most TCR associations and HLA-C the fewest in a later analysis, as rates varied by HLA locus. Segments of the TCR beta V type were, in most cases, productive about 87% or about 30% of the time in an earlier analysis. A later analysis appeared to link common viral pathogens to several of the most significant clusters. Another analysis was done later, and it associated roughly 15,000 TCR beta sequences with HLA alleles at 0.05 false discovery rate.

The CDR3 consists of 14 residues. V was clipped by 3 bases and J by 3 bases, with 9 bases between them. CDR1 is MNHEY and CDR2 is SMNVEV in the germline V gene (reference sequence). Regarding this clone: What it recognizes is unknown.

The PCR was carried out with 60 Vbeta primers and 13 Jbeta primers. The table came from immunoSEQ multiplex PCR; TCRdb's copy has only in-frame clones and leaves some out. The sample lists about 250,000 clones; around 80% were seen once. The specimen sequenced was PBMCs. The rearrangement joins TRBV27 to TRBJ1-5, with no clear D. This clonotype was sampled from a boy between 5 and 17 years old in good health and CMV-seronegative. CDR3 in DNA: TGTGCCAGCAGTTTTCGAGGGATCAATCAGCCCCAGCATTTT. Translating gives CASSFRGINQPQHF.